Below, 28 T cell receptor beta chains from the same sample are listed, as sequenced in a study of blood T cell repertoires in COVID-19. Method: immunoSEQ multiplex PCR; TCRdb's copy keeps in-frame clones and lacks some. The sample lists some 150,000 clones, approximately 84% occurring once. The sequencing input was peripheral blood. Source of these receptors: a human donor in a cohort sampled during active COVID-19.

The chain has TRBV6-1 and TRBJ1-1; D is unresolved. This CDR3 has 15 amino acids. Per germline, CDR1 MNHNS and CDR2 SASEGT. With 3 bases removed from V and 1 base from J, the gap between germline ends came to 12 bases. CDR3 nucleotides: TGTGCCAGCAGTGATTGGAAGGGAGGGAACACTGAAGCTTTCTTT. It codes for CASSDWKGGNTEAFF.

This clone was found a few times. The chain combines TRBV6-5 with TRBJ2-7; 7 nucleotides line up with TRBD2. The germline gives CDR1 MNHEY, CDR2 SVGAGI. The CDR3 spans 13 residues. V shed 5 bases and J 6 bases; nucleotides not matched to a gene: 7. The chain's CDR3 is CASSHPASGEQYF. CDR3 in DNA: TGTGCCAGCAGTCACCCCGCTAGCGGCGAGCAGTACTTC.

V usage is TRBV21-1 and J usage is TRBJ2-7; the table's D call TRBD2 went unverified against the DNA. TRBV21-1 is a documented pseudogene. The CDR3 has 13 residues. As DNA, the CDR3 is TGTGCCAGCAGCAAAGGCGGGGGGTGGGAGCAGTACGTC. Its protein is CASSKGGGWEQYV.

The V call is TRBV5-6, the J call TRBJ1-5; weak D call: TRBD1 (5 bases). Germline CDR1 and CDR2: SGHDT and YYEEEE. The CDR3 loop spans 15 amino acids. Trimming removed 4 bases at V and 1 base at J, with 12 bases between. The CDR3 region has the DNA TGTGCCAGCAGCCTCACCCCAGGGAGCAATCAGCCCCAGCATTTT. It translates to CASSLTPGSNQPQHF.

The V and J genes are TRBV7-8 and TRBJ2-3; 11 nucleotides line up with TRBD2. Trimming cost V 5 bases and J 5 bases; bases outside gene matches: 6. Germline V CDR1 and CDR2: SGHVS, FQNEAQ. The CDR3 has 15 amino acids. CDR3 bases: TGTGCCAGCAGCATCACTAGCGGGGGTTTAGATACGCAGTATTTT. It specifies CASSITSGGLDTQYF.

The chain employs TRBV7-2 and TRBJ2-1; D perhaps matches TRBD2 (5 bases). The CDR3 contains 15 residues. Trimming left V 6 bases short and J 0 bases short, with 12 bases between. Germline V gene data show CDR1 as SGHTA and CDR2 as FQGNSA. In DNA form, the CDR3 reads TGTGCCAGCAGTTCGGACTTGAGCTCCTACAATGAGCAGTTCTTC. This codes for CASSSDLSSYNEQFF.

This clone has only one observation. The genes are TRBV5-5 and TRBJ2-7, with D tentatively TRBD1 (5 bases). The V end lost 4 bases, the J end lost 4 bases, and 15 bases lay between the germline ends. Germline lookup yields CDR1 SGHKS and CDR2 YYEKEE (reference sequence). This CDR3 has 14 amino acids. CDR3 residues: CASSPTPPGYEQYF. The CDR3 DNA sequence: TGTGCCAGCAGCCCCACCCCCCCAGGGTACGAGCAGTACTTC.

V gene TRBV6-1 combines with J gene TRBJ1-5; D is unresolved. The CDR3 sequence is 17 residues long. Trimming shortened V by 0 bases and J by 6 bases, and 18 bases separated the two germline ends. Per the germline V gene, CDR1 is MNHNS and CDR2 is SASEGT. CDR3 sequence reads: CASSEAWGAAQSQPQHF. The CDR3 DNA reads as TGTGCCAGCAGTGAAGCGTGGGGAGCAGCGCAGAGTCAGCCCCAGCATTTT.

The chain links TRBV29-1 to TRBJ1-1; tentatively, D is TRBD1 (5 bases). The V end lost 0 bases, the J end lost 2 bases, and 7 bases lay between the germline ends. The V gene's germline CDR1 is SQVTM and CDR2 ANQGSEA. This CDR3 is 13 amino acids long. CDR3 protein: CSVEEGVNTEAFF. In DNA, the CDR3 is TGCAGCGTTGAAGAAGGGGTTAACACTGAAGCTTTCTTT.

This clone has a count of ten or more. V and J are TRBV28 and TRBJ1-2; TRBD1 might be the D (6 bases). V lost 4 bases, J lost 7 bases, and 19 bases lay in between. Germline V CDR1 and CDR2: MDHEN, SYDVKM. This CDR3 is built from 15 residues. The CDR3 DNA is TGTGCCAGCAGTTCACCCTCGGGGGGCCATGGTGGCTACACCTTC. It is translated as CASSSPSGGHGGYTF.

V and J are TRBV5-1 and TRBJ1-2; weak D call: TRBD1 (5 bases). The germline gives CDR1 SGHRS, CDR2 YFSETQ. Trimming took 0 bases from V and 6 from J, leaving 9 bases between them. CDR3 size: 13 residues. The CDR3 sequence: CASSLGGGNGYTF. Here the CDR3 DNA reads TGCGCCAGCAGCTTGGGCGGGGGGAATGGCTACACCTTC. Full variable domain (missing parts from reference TRBV5-1 and TRBJ1-2): KAGVTQTPRYLIKTRGQQVTLSCSPISGHRSVSWYQQTPGQGLQFLFEYFSETQRNKGNFPGRFSGRQFSNSRSEMNVSTLELGDSALYLCASSLGGGNGYTFGSGTRLTVV.

The chain joins TRBV29-1 to TRBJ2-7; possibly TRBD2 for D (5 bases). V gave up 4 bases and J gave up 5 bases, with 9 bases separating them. The CDR3 has 11 amino acids. CDR1 and CDR2 (germline): SQVTM, ANQGSEA. The chain's CDR3 is CSVGSGNEQYF. Here the CDR3 DNA reads TGCAGCGTTGGTTCGGGGAACGAGCAGTACTTC.

The chain employs TRBV6-5 and TRBJ2-7, with 10 bases fitting TRBD1. Germline loops: CDR1 MNHEY, CDR2 SVGAGI. The CDR3 loop spans 13 amino acids. The ends lost 6 bases at V and 7 bases at J; junction bases unmatched: 6. The CDR3 DNA reads as TGTGCCAGCAGCGGGACAGGGGAGCGTGAGCAGTACGTC. It translates to CASSGTGEREQYV.

This clone was seen a single time. The chain uses TRBV6-5 and TRBJ2-4, with no clear D. From germline, CDR1 is MNHEY and CDR2 SVGAGI. The CDR3 length is 13 residues. V lost 9 bases and J 0 bases, leaving 9 bases between the germline ends. CDR3 DNA: TGTGCCAGTACCGAGTTAGCCAAAAACATTCAGTACTTC. It translates to CASTELAKNIQYF.

V is TRBV28 and J is TRBJ2-7; 10 nucleotides agree with TRBD2. Trimming removed 11 bases from V and 3 bases from J; junction bases left unmatched: 7. Germline V gene sequence: CDR1 MDHEN, CDR2 SYDVKM. The CDR3 runs 13 residues. The CDR3 protein is CAVPGTSDYEQYV. The DNA for the CDR3 is TGTGCCGTTCCCGGGACTAGCGACTACGAGCAGTACGTC.

The genes are TRBV13 and TRBJ1-6; D unclear. This CDR3 has 14 amino acids. Germline lookup yields CDR1 PRHDT and CDR2 FYEKMQ (reference sequence). Trimming cost V 8 bases and J 1 base, with 9 bases left between them. The DNA for the CDR3 is TGTGCCAGCTCCCCGGTGTCCTATAATTCACCCCTCCACTTT. This codes for CASSPVSYNSPLHF.

This clone was detected once. The rearrangement joins TRBV10-3 to TRBJ1-2; 8 bases match TRBD1. Germline-derived CDR1 and CDR2 are ENHRY and SYGVKD. The J segment lost 7 bases and the V segment lost 9 bases, leaving 10 bases of the junction unmatched. This CDR3 comprises 13 residues. The CDR3 sequence: CAISMGQDGGYTF. The CDR3 bases are TGTGCCATTTCTATGGGACAGGATGGTGGCTACACCTTC.

The chain uses TRBV5-8 and TRBJ2-3; D unresolved. The CDR3 contains 17 residues. The germline V gene has CDR1 SGHTS and CDR2 YDEGEE. Trimming removed 3 bases at V and 4 bases at J, with 21 bases between. CDR3 region: CASSSAWLHGLADTQYF. DNA of the CDR3: TGTGCCAGCAGCTCCGCGTGGCTGCACGGGTTGGCAGATACGCAGTATTTT. The complete variable domain, with remaining parts taken from reference TRBV5-8 and TRBJ2-3, reads EAGVTQSPTHLIKTRGQQATLRCSPISGHTSVYWYQQALGLGLQFLLWYDEGEERNRGNFPPRFSGRQFPNYSSELNVNALELEDSALYLCASSSAWLHGLADTQYFGPGTRLTVL.

This clone was seen a single time. CDR3 in DNA: TGTGCCTGGAACAGGGGGCAAGTTGAAGCTTTCTTT. Amino acid sequence: CAWNRGQVEAFF. The genes are TRBV30 and TRBJ1-1, with TRBD1 matching 9 bases. There are 12 residues in the CDR3. Germline lookup yields CDR1 GTSNPN and CDR2 SVGIG (reference sequence). V was clipped by 4 bases and J by 7 bases; unmatched bases: 4.

This clone was counted a few times. The chain carries TRBV4-2 and TRBJ2-7, with D uncertain. V was pared by 0 bases and J by 0 bases, with 6 bases between. The CDR3 is 14 residues long. Germline CDR1 is LGHNA and CDR2 is YNFKEQ. The CDR3 protein is CASSQDMSSYEQYF. DNA for the CDR3: TGTGCCAGCAGCCAAGATATGAGCTCCTACGAGCAGTACTTC.

This sequence joins TRBV6-5 and TRBJ2-7; 9 positions agree with TRBD2. This CDR3 spans 12 amino acids. With 4 bases clipped from V and 6 bases from J, the junction kept 1 base outside the gene matches. CDR1 is MNHEY, CDR2 SVGAGI, per germline. The CDR3, as DNA: TGTGCCAGCAGTTGGACTAGCGCCGAGCAGTACGTC. It yields the protein CASSWTSAEQYV.

This rearrangement joins TRBV6-2 or TRBV6-3 to TRBJ1-2; possible D gene TRBD1, 5 bases. Per germline, CDR1 MNHEY and CDR2 SVGEGT. The length of the CDR3 is 15 residues. Trimming took off 1 base at V and 1 base at J, with 10 bases between the two ends. The CDR3 nucleotides read TGTGCCAGCAGTTACTTGGGGCTGAATAACTATGGCTACACCTTC. Translated, it gives CASSYLGLNNYGYTF.

The chain carries TRBV6-6 and TRBJ1-5; D gene uncertain. V lost 5 bases and J lost 9, with 8 bases in between. Germline loops: CDR1 MNHNY, CDR2 SVGAGI (reference sequence). The CDR3 totals 11 residues. DNA of the CDR3: TGTGCCAGCAGTCACGAGGTGCCCCAGCATTTT. It codes for CASSHEVPQHF.

This CDR3 reads CASSLGLAGGYEQFF. The CDR3 coding sequence is TGTGCCAGCAGCCTCGGACTAGCGGGAGGGTATGAGCAGTTCTTC. This chain connects TRBV7-9 to TRBJ2-1; 15 nucleotides agree with TRBD2. V was pared by 5 bases and J by 8 bases, with 4 bases of the junction left unmatched. CDR1 SEHNR and CDR2 FQNEAQ come from the germline V gene (reference sequence). The CDR3 contains 15 residues. Full variable domain (remainder filled in from reference TRBV7-9 and TRBJ2-1): DTGVSQNPRHKITKRGQNVTFRCDPISEHNRLYWYRQTLGQGPEFLTYFQNEAQLEKSRLLSDRFSAERPKGSFSTLEIQRTEQGDSAMYLCASSLGLAGGYEQFFGPGTRLTVL.

The chain is built from TRBV5-1 and TRBJ1-1, with D uncertain. Trimming cost V 5 bases and J 7 bases, with 12 bases left between them. Germline lookup yields CDR1 SGHRS and CDR2 YFSETQ. The length of the CDR3 is 12 residues. The CDR3 here is CASSLFRDEAFF. The CDR3 DNA sequence: TGCGCCAGCAGTTTATTCCGAGATGAAGCTTTCTTT.

The chain is built from TRBV6-4 and TRBJ1-2; no definite D call. This CDR3 has 13 residues. V gave up 0 bases and J gave up 8 bases, with 10 bases separating them. The germline V gene has CDR1 MRHNA and CDR2 SNTAGT. The CDR3 coding sequence is TGTGCCAGCAGTGACTCGCGGGCGGGAGGCTACACCTTC. Encoded protein: CASSDSRAGGYTF.

The chain links TRBV3-1 (or the pseudogene TRBV3-2) to TRBJ2-1; TRBD2 is a possible D gene (6 bases). The CDR3 contains 15 residues. Trimming removed 5 bases from V and 5 bases from J, with 16 bases in between. CDR1 is LGHDT, CDR2 YNNKEL, per germline (reference sequence). CDR3 protein: CASSVQLGLNNEQFF. CDR3 bases: TGTGCCAGCAGCGTTCAACTAGGACTAAACAATGAGCAGTTCTTC.

This clone appeared a single time. The V call is TRBV18, the J call TRBJ1-1, with D perhaps matching TRBD1 (5 bases). CDR1 and CDR2 from the germline V gene are KGHSH and LQKENI. This CDR3 contains 12 residues. V shed 8 bases and J shed 3 bases, with 10 bases lying between them. CDR3 sequence reads: CASRGGDTEAFF. DNA of the CDR3: TGTGCCAGCCGGGGGGGGGACACTGAAGCTTTCTTT.